Described below is a single T cell receptor (beta chain) sequence and its context. The data were taken from a study of radiotherapy plus CTLA-4 blockade in lung cancer. Study background: Among patients, roughly 17% showed objective responses, and roughly 31% had disease control.

This CDR3 is built from 14 residues. Looked up from germline, CDR1 is SGHAT and CDR2 is FQNNGV. The germline V and J ends were trimmed by 6 bases and 6 bases, with 12 bases remaining between them. Enrolled patients, whose metastatic non-small-cell lung cancer was chemo-refractory, received focal radiation plus CTLA-4 blockade with ipilimumab. TCRdb's table, derived via immunoSEQ multiplex PCR, lists solely in-frame clones and lacks some. This sample yields around 90,000 clones, of which 83% are seen a single time; 0.65% to 0.9% belongs to the top ten. The sample was peripheral blood, taken from a patient treated with radiotherapy plus ipilimumab. This chain connects TRBV11-2 to TRBJ1-6, with a weak D call TRBD1 (5 bases). The sequence derives from a human donor with non-small cell lung cancer who had stable disease on radiotherapy plus ipilimumab. The CDR3 DNA sequence: TGTGCCAGCAGTTCCGGGACGTTTAATTCACCCCTCCACTTT. This sequence encodes CASSSGTFNSPLHF.